Shown below are 24 T cell receptor beta chains from a single sample sequenced in a study of blood T cell repertoires in COVID-19. Generated by immunoSEQ multiplex PCR, the TCRdb table keeps only in-frame clones and is missing some. In the table there are about 120,000 clones, 84% of which are singletons. Sequencing used PBMCs or T cells enriched from blood (not recorded which). These receptors all stem from a woman aged 30 to 39 who had recovered from COVID-19.

J is TRBJ1-5 and V is TRBV19, with D perhaps TRBD1 (5 bases). The CDR3 is 16 amino acids. Germline V gives CDR1 LNHDA, CDR2 SQIVND (reference sequence). The germline V and J ends were trimmed by 2 bases and 11 bases, with 22 bases remaining between them. The CDR3: CASSINRAREGTTQHF. CDR3 DNA sequence: TGTGCCAGTAGTATAAACCGGGCCCGGGAAGGGACTACCCAGCATTTT.

The chain joins TRBV6-2 or TRBV6-3 to TRBJ1-2; TRBD1 might be the D (5 bases). This CDR3 contains 13 residues. The V and J ends lost 5 bases and 4 bases respectively, with 11 bases between them. The germline V gene has CDR1 MNHEY and CDR2 SVGEGT. In DNA form, the CDR3 reads TGTGCCAGCAGTGACAGCTACGCCTATGGCTACACCTTC. This sequence encodes CASSDSYAYGYTF.

The chain combines TRBV5-5 with TRBJ1-2; D uncertain. The V end was cut by 2 bases, the J end by 3 bases, with 11 bases between. The CDR3 is 14 residues long. Germline-derived CDR1 and CDR2 are SGHKS and YYEKEE (reference sequence). CDR3 amino acids: CASSFDHGDYGYTF. CDR3 DNA sequence: TGTGCCAGCAGCTTCGACCACGGGGACTATGGCTACACCTTC.

This clone was picked up a small number of times. The chain has TRBV6-5 and TRBJ2-3; TRBD2 matches 8 bases. Unmatched junction bases numbered 4, after V lost 5 bases and J lost 0 bases. The CDR3 has 15 residues. The germline V gene encodes CDR1 MNHEY and CDR2 SVGAGI. The CDR3 loop is CASSPRTSSTDTQYF. The CDR3, as DNA: TGTGCCAGCAGTCCTCGGACTAGCAGCACAGATACGCAGTATTTT.

This clone was detected a few times. The chain combines TRBV12-3 or TRBV12-4 with TRBJ1-5, with 8 bases that match TRBD1. There are 13 residues in the CDR3. V shed 5 bases and J 7 bases; nucleotides not matched to a gene: 4. CDR3 bases: TGTGCCAGCAGTACGGCAGGGGGCCAGCCCCAGCATTTT. Protein product: CASSTAGGQPQHF.

The chain uses TRBV29-1 and TRBJ1-4; 7 bases map to TRBD1. Germline CDR1 and CDR2: SQVTM and ANQGSEA. The V gene end was trimmed by 2 bases and the J gene end by 8 bases; junction bases not matched to a gene: 2. The CDR3 extends over 12 amino acids. The CDR3 reads CSVEQGEEKLFF. CDR3 DNA sequence: TGCAGCGTTGAACAGGGGGAAGAAAAACTGTTTTTT.

This chain connects TRBV30 to TRBJ2-3; 9 positions agree with TRBD2. Per germline, CDR1 GTSNPN and CDR2 SVGIG (reference sequence). The CDR3 totals 14 residues. V dropped 5 bases and J dropped 2; count of bases not matched to a gene: 5. The CDR3 reads CAWSRGGDTDTQYF. The CDR3 DNA reads as TGTGCCTGGTCCCGCGGGGGGGACACAGATACGCAGTATTTT.

This clone was detected only a few times. The chain recombines TRBV9 with TRBJ1-3; D gene uncertain. Trimming took off 0 bases at V and 1 base at J, with 8 bases between the two ends. This CDR3 comprises 15 residues. Looked up from germline, CDR1 is SGDLS and CDR2 is YYNGEE. CDR3 amino acids: CASSVDGVSGNTIYF. CDR3 DNA: TGTGCCAGCAGCGTAGATGGAGTGTCTGGAAACACCATATATTTT. The whole variable domain, filled in from reference TRBV9 and TRBJ1-3, reads DSGVTQTPKHLITATGQRVTLRCSPRSGDLSVYWYQQSLDQGLQFLIQYYNGEERAKGNILERFSAQQFPDLHSELNLSSLELGDSALYFCASSVDGVSGNTIYFGEGSWLTVV.

The J gene is TRBJ1-3, the V gene TRBV28, with no clear D. Germline V CDR1 and CDR2: MDHEN, SYDVKM. The ends were cut back, 3 bases at V and 4 bases at J, with 4 bases in the middle. The CDR3 contains 12 residues. The chain's CDR3 is CASSFEGNTIYF. In nucleotides, the CDR3 is TGTGCCAGCAGTTTTGAGGGAAACACCATATATTTT.

This rearrangement joins TRBV7-2 to TRBJ1-5; no definite D call. Germline V gives CDR1 SGHTA, CDR2 FQGNSA. Trimming took off 4 bases at V and 9 bases at J, with 13 bases between the two ends. CDR3 length: 13 residues. Here the CDR3 DNA reads TGTGCCAGCAGCTATCGAGGGTTGCTGCCCCAGCATTTT. This encodes CASSYRGLLPQHF.

The rearrangement links TRBV30 to TRBJ2-7; the D gene is possibly TRBD2 (5 bases). CDR1 GTSNPN and CDR2 SVGIG come from the germline V gene (reference sequence). The CDR3 extends over 13 amino acids. Trimming left V 5 bases short and J 4 bases short, with 15 bases between. The CDR3 reads CAWGREALYEQYF. In DNA form, the CDR3 reads TGTGCCTGGGGCCGGGAAGCATTATACGAGCAGTACTTC.

This CDR3 reads CASSRTANYGYTF. CDR3 nucleotides: TGTGCCAGCAGCAGGACAGCCAACTATGGCTACACCTTC. This chain joins TRBV13 and TRBJ1-2; weak D call: TRBD1 (6 bases). Germline V gene sequence: CDR1 PRHDT, CDR2 FYEKMQ (reference sequence). CDR3 length equals 13 residues. V shed 5 bases and J shed 2 bases, with 9 bases lying between them. Together with reference TRBV13 and TRBJ1-2, the CDR3 gives the full variable domain: AAGVIQSPRHLIKEKRETATLKCYPIPRHDTVYWYQQGPGQDPQFLISFYEKMQSDKGSIPDRFSAQQFSDYHSELNMSSLELGDSALYFCASSRTANYGYTFGSGTRLTVV.

The chain carries TRBV24-1 and TRBJ2-1; TRBD2 aligns across 13 bases. The CDR3 length is 18 residues. Looked up from germline, CDR1 is KGHDR and CDR2 is SFDVKD. Trimming cost V 4 bases and J 2 bases; bases outside gene matches: 7. CDR3 residues: CATSEPRTSGRAYNEQFF. The CDR3 coding sequence is TGTGCCACCAGTGAACCTCGGACTAGCGGGAGAGCCTACAATGAGCAGTTCTTC.

Many counts were recorded for this clone. The chain combines TRBV6-4 with TRBJ2-6; 10 bases line up with TRBD1. There are 16 residues in the CDR3. Germline V gene sequence: CDR1 MRHNA, CDR2 SNTAGT. V was clipped by 4 bases and J by 0 bases; unmatched bases: 0. The CDR3 sequence: CASSGTGGSGANVLTF. In DNA, the CDR3 is TGTGCCAGCAGTGGGACAGGGGGCTCTGGGGCCAACGTCCTGACTTTC.

The chain links TRBV4-1 to TRBJ1-2; D is possibly TRBD1 (5 bases). The V end was cut by 0 bases, the J end by 7 bases, with 15 bases between. Germline V CDR1 and CDR2: MGHRA, YSYEKL. CDR3 size: 15 residues. The CDR3 DNA reads as TGCGCCAGCAGCCAAGAGGGTCAGGGCTATGGTGGCTACACCTTC. Encoded protein: CASSQEGQGYGGYTF.

This clone was seen once. The CDR3 here is CASSSGLATAKNIQYF. The CDR3 nucleotides are TGTGCCAGCAGCTCTGGACTAGCGACGGCCAAAAACATTCAGTACTTC. The gene calls are TRBV7-2 and TRBJ2-4; the match to TRBD2 covers 9 bases. The CDR3 consists of 16 residues. J lost 1 base, V lost 4 bases, and 5 bases had no gene match. Germline V gene data show CDR1 as SGHTA and CDR2 as FQGNSA.

A single count supports this clone. The V gene is TRBV7-6, the J gene TRBJ2-3; possibly TRBD1 for D (6 bases). The CDR3 covers 15 residues. Germline V gene sequence: CDR1 SGHVS, CDR2 FNYEAQ. Trimming took 5 bases from V and 7 from J, leaving 19 bases between them. Here the CDR3 reads CASSQGPGSQNTQYF. The CDR3 region has the DNA TGTGCCAGCAGCCAGGGGCCAGGTTCACAGAATACGCAGTATTTT.

The chain couples TRBV11-2 to TRBJ2-5, with TRBD2 identical over 9 bases. CDR1 and CDR2 from the germline V gene are SGHAT and FQNNGV. This CDR3 has 16 residues. V was pared by 2 bases and J by 8 bases, with 12 bases of the junction left unmatched. CDR3 bases: TGTGCCAGCAGCTTATTACCACTAGCGGGCGGGGTCACCCAGTACTTC. Its translation is CASSLLPLAGGVTQYF.

This clone showed up just a few times. J is TRBJ2-1 and V is TRBV18, with D possibly being TRBD1 (6 bases). The CDR3 is made up of 14 amino acids. The germline gives CDR1 KGHSH, CDR2 LQKENI. V shed 1 base and J shed 4 bases, with 8 bases lying between them. The DNA of the CDR3 is TGTGCCAGCTCACCACAGAGGGGGTACAATGAGCAGTTCTTC. Translating it yields CASSPQRGYNEQFF. Full variable domain (remainder filled in from reference TRBV18 and TRBJ2-1): NAGVMQNPRHLVRRRGQEARLRCSPMKGHSHVYWYRQLPEEGLKFMVYLQKENIIDESGMPKERFSAEFPKEGPSILRIQQVVRGDSAAYFCASSPQRGYNEQFFGPGTRLTVL.

The chain recombines TRBV5-8 with TRBJ1-5; 8 bases fit TRBD1. Germline V gene data show CDR1 as SGHTS and CDR2 as YDEGEE. V was clipped by 2 bases and J by 4 bases; unmatched bases: 5. The CDR3 contains 15 residues. CDR3 sequence (DNA): TGTGCCAGCAGCTTTGGGACAGGTCGGAATCAGCCCCAGCATTTT. This gives the protein CASSFGTGRNQPQHF.

The genes are TRBV5-1 and TRBJ2-3; 9 bases line up with TRBD2. J was trimmed by 5 bases and V by 4 bases; bases with no gene match: 14. In germline, CDR1 is SGHRS, CDR2 YFSETQ. The CDR3 contains 17 residues. CDR3 sequence: CASSEGLARKGEDTQYF. The DNA of the CDR3 is TGCGCCAGCAGCGAAGGACTAGCGCGAAAGGGGGAAGATACGCAGTATTTT.

V and J are TRBV9 and TRBJ1-1, with TRBD1 matching over 7 bases. This CDR3 has 14 residues. Germline-derived CDR1 and CDR2 are SGDLS and YYNGEE. V trimming: 3 bases; J trimming: 1 base; junction bases outside the gene matches: 3. Here the CDR3 reads CASSGRQGNTEAFF. CDR3 bases: TGTGCCAGCAGCGGGAGACAGGGGAACACTGAAGCTTTCTTT.

The chain uses TRBV6-1 and TRBJ1-2; D might be TRBD1 (6 bases). The germline V gene encodes CDR1 MNHNS and CDR2 SASEGT. Trimming shortened V by 7 bases and J by 2 bases, and 8 bases separated the two germline ends. This CDR3 region has 12 residues. CDR3 nucleotides: TGTGCCAGCACGGGGACAAACTATGGCTACACCTTC. It yields the protein CASTGTNYGYTF.

This clone was picked up one time. This chain joins TRBV5-6 and TRBJ1-1, with a tentative D call TRBD1 (6 bases). The CDR3 loop spans 12 amino acids. V was trimmed by 7 bases and J by 7 bases, leaving 14 bases between them. Germline assignment: CDR1 SGHDT and CDR2 YYEEEE. The CDR3 region has the DNA TGTGCCAGCGGGACAAGGGGTGTTGAAGCTTTCTTT. This gives the protein CASGTRGVEAFF.